The sequence of this TCR beta chain was determined in a study of blood T cell repertoires in COVID-19. About the study: The United States, Italy and Spain provided the acute and convalescent COVID-19 samples. Sample material is recorded as cDNA or gDNA derived from T cells, B-cell-depleted T cells, or PBMCs.

The germline CDR1 and CDR2 sequences are MNHEY and SMNVEV (reference sequence). There are 17 residues in the CDR3. Trimming left V 1 base short and J 4 bases short, with 16 bases between. Data came from immunoSEQ multiplex PCR; TCRdb stores just in-frame clones and leaves some out. The sample records some 74,000 clones, 65% to 85% being singletons. Sequenced material: peripheral blood. This TCR derives from a woman over 75 with active or convalescent COVID-19. The rearrangement uses TRBV27 and TRBJ2-2, with a possible D match to TRBD1 (5 bases). CDR3 protein: CASSLFVRAGSTGELFF. The CDR3 DNA is TGTGCCAGCAGTTTATTTGTTCGGGCAGGGTCCACCGGGGAGCTGTTTTTT.